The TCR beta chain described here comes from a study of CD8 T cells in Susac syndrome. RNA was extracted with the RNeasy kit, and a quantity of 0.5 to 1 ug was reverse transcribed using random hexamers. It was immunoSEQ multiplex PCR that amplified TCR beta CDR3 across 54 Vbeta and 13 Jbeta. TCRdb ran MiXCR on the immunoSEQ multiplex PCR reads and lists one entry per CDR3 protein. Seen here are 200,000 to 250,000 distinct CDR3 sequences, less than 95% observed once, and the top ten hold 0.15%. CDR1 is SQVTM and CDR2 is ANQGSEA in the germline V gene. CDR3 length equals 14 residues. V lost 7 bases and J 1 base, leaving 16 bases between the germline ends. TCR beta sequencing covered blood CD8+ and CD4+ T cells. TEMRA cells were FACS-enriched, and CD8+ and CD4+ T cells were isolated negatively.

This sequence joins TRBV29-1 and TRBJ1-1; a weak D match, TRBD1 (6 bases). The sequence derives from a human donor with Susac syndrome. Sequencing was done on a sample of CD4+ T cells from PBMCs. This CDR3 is CSAASTGTNTEAFF. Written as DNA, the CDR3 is TGCAGCGCCGCCTCTACAGGGACGAACACTGAAGCTTTCTTT.